This T cell receptor beta chain originates from a study of blood T cell repertoires in COVID-19. Study as a whole: Italy, Spain and the United States were the sources of the convalescent and acute COVID-19 samples. Sample material is recorded as cDNA or gDNA derived from T cells, B-cell-depleted T cells, or PBMCs.

CDR1 and CDR2 (germline): SGHDT, YYEEEE. V shed 4 bases and J 5 bases; nucleotides not matched to a gene: 10. CDR3 length: 15 residues. Profiled with immunoSEQ multiplex PCR; TCRdb holds only in-frame clones, not every one. Of roughly 60,000 clones in the sample, about 91% were seen once. This clonotype originated in a man aged 45-65 years with active COVID-19. The chain joins TRBV5-6 to TRBJ2-5; 8 nucleotides line up with TRBD2. The sequenced material came from peripheral blood. This chain's CDR3 is CASSLRGGVRETQYF. Written as DNA, the CDR3 is TGTGCCAGCAGCCTCCGGGGGGGGGTGCGGGAGACCCAGTACTTC.